The 9 T cell receptor beta chains below were found in one sample sequenced in a study of a mutant IDH1 vaccine in newly diagnosed glioma. Profiling relied on immunoSEQ multiplex PCR, and the TCRdb table lists in-frame clones only, not all of them. The sample has about 67,000 clones, around 86% seen once; the top ten hold 3.5% to 4%. Time point here: week 47, end of study. The study gave 300 ug of mutant IDH1 20-mer peptide per vaccine dose, with topical imiquimod. Their target antigens are unknown. Source: PBMCs, taken from a glioma patient whose treatment included an IDH1 peptide vaccine. The receptors were gathered from a man aged 25 to 45 with glioma.

The chain carries TRBV19 and TRBJ1-3; possibly TRBD1 for D (5 bases). Trimming left V 7 bases short and J 0 bases short, with 16 bases between. The CDR3 extends over 16 amino acids. The germline V gene has CDR1 LNHDA and CDR2 SQIVND (reference sequence). The CDR3 DNA reads TGTGCCAGTACCCCTGGGGCTTGGGACTCTGGAAACACCATATATTTT. Amino acids: CASTPGAWDSGNTIYF.

CDR3 nucleotide sequence: TGTGCCAGCAGCTTGGGAGGGATGGATGGCTACACCTTC. Translation gives CASSLGGMDGYTF. The chain recombines TRBV5-6 with TRBJ1-2, with unresolved D. The CDR3 contains 13 residues. Trimming took off 0 bases at V and 6 bases at J, with 9 bases between the two ends. The V gene's germline CDR1 is SGHDT and CDR2 YYEEEE. The full variable domain, completed using reference TRBV5-6 and TRBJ1-2, is DAGVTQSPTHLIKTRGQQVTLRCSPKSGHDTVSWYQQALGQGPQFIFQYYEEEERQRGNFPDRFSGHQFPNYSSELNVNALLLGDSALYLCASSLGGMDGYTFGSGTRLTVV.

This sequence joins TRBV6-1 and TRBJ1-2; 9 positions match TRBD1. The V and J ends lost 4 bases and 2 bases, in that order; junction bases with no gene match: 11. This CDR3 spans 17 amino acids. CDR1 and CDR2 from the germline V gene are MNHNS and SASEGT. For the CDR3, the DNA is TGTGCCAGCAGTGTAACCCTCACAGGGGGCCAAAACTATGGCTACACCTTC. Amino acid sequence: CASSVTLTGGQNYGYTF.

This CDR3 reads CASRGTGTKEWSYNSPLHF. In DNA form, the CDR3 reads TGCGCCAGCAGAGGGACAGGGACGAAAGAGTGGTCCTATAATTCACCCCTCCACTTT. The chain carries TRBV10-1 and TRBJ1-6; 9 bases align to TRBD1. Looked up from germline, CDR1 is WNHNN and CDR2 is SYGVQD (reference sequence). Losses at the gene ends were 6 bases for V and 1 base for J; bases not matched to a gene: 13. CDR3 length equals 19 residues.

The chain has TRBV5-1 and TRBJ2-5, with TRBD2 matching over 15 bases. The germline gives CDR1 SGHRS, CDR2 YFSETQ. Trimming removed 1 base from V and 4 bases from J; junction bases left unmatched: 2. This CDR3 has 16 amino acids. CDR3 sequence reads: CASSLTGLAGGETQYF. The CDR3 nucleotides are TGCGCCAGCAGCTTGACGGGACTAGCGGGAGGAGAGACCCAGTACTTC.

This chain links TRBV19 with TRBJ1-5; 12 nucleotides agree with TRBD1. From germline, CDR1 is LNHDA and CDR2 SQIVND (reference sequence). J gave up 4 bases and V 4 bases, and 8 bases lay outside the gene matches. The CDR3 covers 17 residues. CDR3 sequence reads: CASSTYGTGGGNQPQHF. CDR3 in DNA: TGTGCCAGTAGTACCTACGGGACAGGGGGCGGGAATCAGCCCCAGCATTTT.

Only a few counts were recorded for this clone. This chain uses TRBV27 with TRBJ1-5, with unresolved D. Per the germline V gene, CDR1 is MNHEY and CDR2 is SMNVEV (reference sequence). V was clipped by 5 bases and J by 0 bases, with 8 bases between them. This CDR3 has 14 amino acids. CDR3 DNA: TGTGCCAGCAGTCAGTCAGATAGCAATCAGCCCCAGCATTTT. It yields the protein CASSQSDSNQPQHF.

The V and J genes are TRBV2 and TRBJ2-1; D possibly corresponds to TRBD2 (6 bases). The germline V gene has CDR1 SNHLY and CDR2 FYNNEI. The ends were cut back, 8 bases at V and 4 bases at J, with 18 bases in the middle. The CDR3 spans 15 residues. The CDR3 DNA follows: TGTGCCAGCCCCACAGGCGGGACGACGTACAATGAGCAGTTCTTC. It translates to CASPTGGTTYNEQFF. The full variable domain, completed using reference TRBV2 and TRBJ2-1, is EPEVTQTPSHQVTQMGQEVILRCVPISNHLYFYWYRQILGQKVEFLVSFYNNEISEKSEIFDDQFSVERPDGSNFTLKIRSTKLEDSAMYFCASPTGGTTYNEQFFGPGTRLTVL.

CDR3 sequence: CASRGDSYNEQFF. The CDR3 DNA sequence: TGTGCCAGCAGAGGAGACTCCTACAATGAGCAGTTCTTC. The chain recombines TRBV27 with TRBJ2-1; no definite D call. The CDR3 is 13 residues long. Trimming left V 6 bases short and J 0 bases short, with 6 bases between. Germline V CDR1 and CDR2: MNHEY, SMNVEV (reference sequence).